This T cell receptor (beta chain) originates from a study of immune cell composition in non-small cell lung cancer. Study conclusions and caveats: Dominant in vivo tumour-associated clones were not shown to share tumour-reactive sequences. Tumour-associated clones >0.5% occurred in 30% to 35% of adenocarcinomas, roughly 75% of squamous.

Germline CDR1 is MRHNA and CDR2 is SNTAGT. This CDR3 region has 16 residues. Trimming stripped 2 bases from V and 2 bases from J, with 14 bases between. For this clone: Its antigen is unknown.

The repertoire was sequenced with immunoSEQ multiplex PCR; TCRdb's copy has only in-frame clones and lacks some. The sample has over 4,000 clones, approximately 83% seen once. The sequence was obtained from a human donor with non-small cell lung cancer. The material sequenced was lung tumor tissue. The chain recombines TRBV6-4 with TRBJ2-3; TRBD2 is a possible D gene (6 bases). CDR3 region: CASSDLRRVDTDTQYF. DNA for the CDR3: TGTGCCAGCAGTGACCTTAGGAGGGTGGACACAGATACGCAGTATTTT.